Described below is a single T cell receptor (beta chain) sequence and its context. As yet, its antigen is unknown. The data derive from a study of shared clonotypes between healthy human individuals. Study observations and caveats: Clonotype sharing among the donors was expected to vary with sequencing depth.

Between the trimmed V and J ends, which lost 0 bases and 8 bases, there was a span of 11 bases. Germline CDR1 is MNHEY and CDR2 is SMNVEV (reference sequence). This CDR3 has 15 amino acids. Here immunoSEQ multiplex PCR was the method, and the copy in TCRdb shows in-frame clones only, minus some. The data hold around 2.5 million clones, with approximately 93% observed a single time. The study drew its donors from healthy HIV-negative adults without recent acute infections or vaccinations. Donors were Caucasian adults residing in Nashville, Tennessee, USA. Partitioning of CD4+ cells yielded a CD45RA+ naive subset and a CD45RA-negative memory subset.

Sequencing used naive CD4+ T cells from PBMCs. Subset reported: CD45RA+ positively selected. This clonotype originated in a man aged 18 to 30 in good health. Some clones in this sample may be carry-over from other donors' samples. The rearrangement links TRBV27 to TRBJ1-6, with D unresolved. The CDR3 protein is CASSLSAQRDSPLHF. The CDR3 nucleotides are TGTGCCAGCAGTTTATCGGCTCAAAGGGATTCACCCCTCCACTTT.